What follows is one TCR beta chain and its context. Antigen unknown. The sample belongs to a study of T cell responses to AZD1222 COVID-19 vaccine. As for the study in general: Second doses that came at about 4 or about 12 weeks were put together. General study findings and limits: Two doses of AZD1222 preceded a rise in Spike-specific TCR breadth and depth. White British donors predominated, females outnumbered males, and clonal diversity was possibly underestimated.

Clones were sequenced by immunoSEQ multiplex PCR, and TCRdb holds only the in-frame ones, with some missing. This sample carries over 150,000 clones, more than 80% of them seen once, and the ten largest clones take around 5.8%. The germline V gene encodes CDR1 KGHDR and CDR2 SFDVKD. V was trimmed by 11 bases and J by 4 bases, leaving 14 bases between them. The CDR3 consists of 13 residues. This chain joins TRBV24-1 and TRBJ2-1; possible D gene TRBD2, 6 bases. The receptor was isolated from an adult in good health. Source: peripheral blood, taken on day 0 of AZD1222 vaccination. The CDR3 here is CAIGGYGYNEQFF. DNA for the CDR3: TGTGCCATCGGGGGTTACGGTTACAATGAGCAGTTCTTC.